The sequence of this TCR beta chain was determined in a study of T cell responses to AZD1222 COVID-19 vaccine. Turning to the study itself: Pooling of second doses given at about 4 or about 12 weeks was done.

The CDR3 extends over 15 amino acids. With 3 bases removed from V and 3 bases from J, the gap between germline ends came to 14 bases. Per germline, CDR1 SGHTA and CDR2 FQGTGA. Study-wide points: Repertoires were collected only later (after the peak T cell response had occurred). Only 6 or 7 AZD1222 recipients tested seropositive at baseline. Among the donors, most were white British and more were female, and clonal diversity was possibly underestimated.

The assay was immunoSEQ multiplex PCR, and TCRdb's table has in-frame clones only and misses some. This table has approximately 110,000 clones, about 85% appearing once. For this clone: Its antigen is not known.

This clonotype was sampled from an adult in good health. This specimen consisted of peripheral blood, obtained on day 0 of AZD1222 vaccination. The chain employs TRBV7-3 and TRBJ1-1; a possible D gene is TRBD1 (6 bases). The CDR3 region has the DNA TGTGCCAGCAGCTTGGGGGCGGGGAGGGACACTGAAGCTTTCTTT. This codes for CASSLGAGRDTEAFF.